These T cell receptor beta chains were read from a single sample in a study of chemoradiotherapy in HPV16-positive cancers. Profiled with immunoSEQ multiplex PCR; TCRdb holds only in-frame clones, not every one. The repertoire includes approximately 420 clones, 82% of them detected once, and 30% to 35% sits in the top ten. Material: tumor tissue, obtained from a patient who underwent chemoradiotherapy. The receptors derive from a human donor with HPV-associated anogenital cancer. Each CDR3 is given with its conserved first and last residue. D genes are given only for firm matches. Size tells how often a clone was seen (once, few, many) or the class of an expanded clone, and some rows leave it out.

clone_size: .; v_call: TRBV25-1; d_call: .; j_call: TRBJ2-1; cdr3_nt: TGTGCCAGCAGTGACTCTGCGAGGGGGGACAATGAGCAGTTCTTC; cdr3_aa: CASSDSARGDNEQFF
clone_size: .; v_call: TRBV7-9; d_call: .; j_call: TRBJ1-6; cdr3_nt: TGTGCCAGCAGCTTAGCGAATACTAAGGGTTCACCCCTCCACTTT; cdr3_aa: CASSLANTKGSPLHF
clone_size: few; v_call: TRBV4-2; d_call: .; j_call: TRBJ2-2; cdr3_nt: TGTGCCAGCAGCCGGGGGGACACTGACACCGGGGAGCTGTTTTTT; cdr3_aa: CASSRGDTDTGELFF
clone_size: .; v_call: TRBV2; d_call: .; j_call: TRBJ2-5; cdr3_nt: TGTGCCAGCAGTGGGGACGGGGAAGGAAGAAAGACCCAGTACTTC; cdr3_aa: CASSGDGEGRKTQYF
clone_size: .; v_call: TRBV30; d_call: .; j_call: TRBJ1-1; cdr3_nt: TGTGCCTGGAAAATCCCGACAGGTCTCAACACTGAAGCTTTCTTT; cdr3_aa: CAWKIPTGLNTEAFF
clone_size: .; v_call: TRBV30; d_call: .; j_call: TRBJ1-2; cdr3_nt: TGTGCCTGGAGTAGGCAGCGCGGCTACACCTTC; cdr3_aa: CAWSRQRGYTF
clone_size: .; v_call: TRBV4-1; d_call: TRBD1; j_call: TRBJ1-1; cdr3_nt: TGCGCCAGCAGCCATGATCAGGGGGCAGTCACTGAAGCTTTCTTT; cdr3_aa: CASSHDQGAVTEAFF
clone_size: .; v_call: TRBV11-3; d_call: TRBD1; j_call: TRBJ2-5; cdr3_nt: TGTGCCAGCAGCTTAGGTCAATTATCAGGGGGTGAGACCCAGTACTTC; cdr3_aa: CASSLGQLSGGETQYF
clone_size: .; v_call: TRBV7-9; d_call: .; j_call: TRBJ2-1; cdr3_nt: TGTGCCAGCAGCTTATTGGACCTTCTTAGTGAGCAGTTCTTC; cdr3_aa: CASSLLDLLSEQFF
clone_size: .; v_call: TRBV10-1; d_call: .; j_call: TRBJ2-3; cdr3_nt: TGCGCCAGCAGTGAGGGGTATGGTACAGATACGCAGTATTTT; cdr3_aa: CASSEGYGTDTQYF
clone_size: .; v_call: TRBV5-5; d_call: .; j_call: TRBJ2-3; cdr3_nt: TGTGCCAGCAGTAGTCGTATCACCACAGATACGCAGTATTTT; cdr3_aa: CASSSRITTDTQYF
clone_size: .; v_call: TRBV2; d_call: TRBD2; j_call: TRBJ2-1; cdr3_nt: TGTGCCAGCAAACTTTCCCGGGGGGGCCATGAGCAGTTCTTC; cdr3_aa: CASKLSRGGHEQFF
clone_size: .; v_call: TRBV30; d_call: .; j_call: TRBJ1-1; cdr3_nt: TGTGCCTGGAGTCGGGACGGGCTGAAGGGAATGATGAACACTGAAGCTTTCTTT; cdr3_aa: CAWSRDGLKGMMNTEAFF
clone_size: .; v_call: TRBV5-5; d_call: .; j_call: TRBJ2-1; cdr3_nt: TGTGCCAGCAGCGGTGGTCAATTGGGGTTTGGCGGTGGTGAGCAGTTCTTC; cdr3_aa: CASSGGQLGFGGGEQFF
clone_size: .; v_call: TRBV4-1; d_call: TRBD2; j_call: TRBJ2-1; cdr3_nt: TGCGCCAGCAGCCAAGGTCCGGGACTAGCAATAAACAATGAGCAGTTCTTC; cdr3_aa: CASSQGPGLAINNEQFF
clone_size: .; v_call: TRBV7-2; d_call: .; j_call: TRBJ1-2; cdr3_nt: TGTGCCAGCAGCATTCCACAGGGTAACTATGGCTACACCTTC; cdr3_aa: CASSIPQGNYGYTF
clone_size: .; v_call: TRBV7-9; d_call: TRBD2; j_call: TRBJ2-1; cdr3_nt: TGTGCCAGCAGCCCAGGATCCAGCGGGGGATACAATGAGCAGTTCTTC; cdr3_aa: CASSPGSSGGYNEQFF
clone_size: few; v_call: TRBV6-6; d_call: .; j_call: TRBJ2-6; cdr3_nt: TGTGCCACTACTACCGGGGCCAACGTCCTGACTTTC; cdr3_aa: CATTTGANVLTF
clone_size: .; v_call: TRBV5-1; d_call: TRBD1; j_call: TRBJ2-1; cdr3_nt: TGCGCCAGCAGCTTGGGACAGGGGGCCGAGCAGTTCTTC; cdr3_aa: CASSLGQGAEQFF
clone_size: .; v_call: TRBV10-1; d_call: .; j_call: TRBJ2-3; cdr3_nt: TGCGCCAGCAGTGAGATGACAGTCACAGATACGCAGTATTTT; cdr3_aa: CASSEMTVTDTQYF
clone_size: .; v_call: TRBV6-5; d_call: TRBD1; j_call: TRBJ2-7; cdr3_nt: TGTGCCAGCAGTTACGGGGGGACAGGGTACTACGAGCAGTACTTC; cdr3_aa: CASSYGGTGYYEQYF
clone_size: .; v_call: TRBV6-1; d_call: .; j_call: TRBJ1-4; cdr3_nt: TGTGCCAGCAGCCTCAGTAGAACTAATGAAAAACTGTTTTTT; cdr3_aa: CASSLSRTNEKLFF
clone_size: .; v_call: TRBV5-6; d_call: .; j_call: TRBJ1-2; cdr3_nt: TGTGCCAGCAGCTTGGACACGGGGAGCCGGGGCTACACCTTC; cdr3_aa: CASSLDTGSRGYTF
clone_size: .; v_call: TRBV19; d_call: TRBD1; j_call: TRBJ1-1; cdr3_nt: TGTGCCAGTAGTCCTGGACAGGGGTTGAGGGACACTGAAGCTTTCTTT; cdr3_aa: CASSPGQGLRDTEAFF
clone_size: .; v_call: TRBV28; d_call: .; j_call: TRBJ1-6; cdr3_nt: TGTGCCAGCAGTTTGCAGGGAAATAATTCACCCCTCCACTTT; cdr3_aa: CASSLQGNNSPLHF
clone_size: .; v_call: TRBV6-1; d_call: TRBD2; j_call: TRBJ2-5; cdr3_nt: TGTGCCAGCAGTCGCGGGGGGGGATATGAAGAGACCCAGTACTTC; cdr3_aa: CASSRGGGYEETQYF
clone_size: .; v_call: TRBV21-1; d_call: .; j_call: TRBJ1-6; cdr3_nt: TGTGCCAGCAGGTCTCCCATAGCTACACATAATTCACCCCTCCACTTT; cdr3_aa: CASRSPIATHNSPLHF
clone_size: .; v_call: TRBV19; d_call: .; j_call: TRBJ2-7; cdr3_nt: TGTGCCAGTAGTATAGATAGAGTGTCCGACGAGCAGTACTTC; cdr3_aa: CASSIDRVSDEQYF
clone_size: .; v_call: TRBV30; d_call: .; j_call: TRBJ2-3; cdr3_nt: TGTGCCTGGAGTGGGGGGCCTCGGGGAGATACGCAGTATTTT; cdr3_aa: CAWSGGPRGDTQYF
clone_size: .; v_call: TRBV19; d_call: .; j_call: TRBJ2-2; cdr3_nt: TGTGCCAGTACTGGCAGGGGAGGCGGGGAGCTGTTTTTT; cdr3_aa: CASTGRGGGELFF
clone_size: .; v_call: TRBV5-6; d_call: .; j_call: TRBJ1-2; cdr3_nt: TGTGCCAGCAGCTTGGCCACATTCAGGGAAAACTATGGCTACACCTTC; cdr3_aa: CASSLATFRENYGYTF